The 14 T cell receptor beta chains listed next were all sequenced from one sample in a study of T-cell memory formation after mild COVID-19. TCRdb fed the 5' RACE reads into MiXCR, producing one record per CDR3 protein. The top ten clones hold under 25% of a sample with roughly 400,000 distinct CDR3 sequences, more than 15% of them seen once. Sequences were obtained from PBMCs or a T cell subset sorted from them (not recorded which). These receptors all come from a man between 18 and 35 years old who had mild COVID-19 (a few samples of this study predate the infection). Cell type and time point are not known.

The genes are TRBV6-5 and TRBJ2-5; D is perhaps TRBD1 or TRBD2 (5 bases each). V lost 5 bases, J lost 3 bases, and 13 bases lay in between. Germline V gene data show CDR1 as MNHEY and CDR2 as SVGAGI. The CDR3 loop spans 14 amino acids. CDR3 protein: CASSRGTAEETQYF. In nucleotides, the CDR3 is TGTGCCAGCAGTAGAGGGACGGCAGAAGAGACCCAGTACTTC.

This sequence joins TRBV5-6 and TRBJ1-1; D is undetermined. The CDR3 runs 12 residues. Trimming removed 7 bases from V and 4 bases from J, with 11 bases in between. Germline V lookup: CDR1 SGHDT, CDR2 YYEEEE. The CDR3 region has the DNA TGTGCCAGCTGCTCCGATGGCACTGAAGCTTTCTTT. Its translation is CASCSDGTEAFF.

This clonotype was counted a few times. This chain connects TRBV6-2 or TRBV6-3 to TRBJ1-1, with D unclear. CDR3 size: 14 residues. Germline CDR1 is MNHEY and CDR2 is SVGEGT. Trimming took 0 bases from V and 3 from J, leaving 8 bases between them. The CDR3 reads CASSYSSGYTEAFF. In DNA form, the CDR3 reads TGTGCCAGCAGTTACTCGTCGGGATACACTGAAGCTTTCTTT.

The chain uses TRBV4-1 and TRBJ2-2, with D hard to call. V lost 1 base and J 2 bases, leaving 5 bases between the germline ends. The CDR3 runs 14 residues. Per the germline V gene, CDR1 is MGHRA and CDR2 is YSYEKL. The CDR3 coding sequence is TGCGCCAGCAGCCAAGTACTTAACACCGGGGAGCTGTTTTTT. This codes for CASSQVLNTGELFF.

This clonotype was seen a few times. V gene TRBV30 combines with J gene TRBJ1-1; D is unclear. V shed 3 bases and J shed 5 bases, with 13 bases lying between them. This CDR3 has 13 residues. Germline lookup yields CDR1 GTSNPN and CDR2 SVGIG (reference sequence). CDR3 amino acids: CAWSKGTRTEAFF. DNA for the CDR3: TGTGCCTGGAGCAAAGGTACCAGGACTGAAGCTTTCTTT.

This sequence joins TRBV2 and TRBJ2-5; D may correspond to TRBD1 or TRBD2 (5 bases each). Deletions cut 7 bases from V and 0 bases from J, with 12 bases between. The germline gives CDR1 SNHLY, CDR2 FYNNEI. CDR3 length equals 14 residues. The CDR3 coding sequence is TGTGCCAGCACCGCAGAGGGGTACCAAGAGACCCAGTACTTC. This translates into CASTAEGYQETQYF.

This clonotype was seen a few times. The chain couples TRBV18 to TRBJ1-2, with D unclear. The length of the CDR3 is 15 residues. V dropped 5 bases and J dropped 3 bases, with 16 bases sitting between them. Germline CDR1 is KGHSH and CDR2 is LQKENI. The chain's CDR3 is CASSALSGADYGYTF. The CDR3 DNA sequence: TGTGCCAGCTCAGCCCTGTCGGGCGCAGACTATGGCTACACCTTC.

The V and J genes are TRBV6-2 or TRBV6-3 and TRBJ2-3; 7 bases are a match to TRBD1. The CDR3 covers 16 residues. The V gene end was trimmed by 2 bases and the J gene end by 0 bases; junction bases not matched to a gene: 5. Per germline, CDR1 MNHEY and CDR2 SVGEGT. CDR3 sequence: CASSYGDRGSTDTQYF. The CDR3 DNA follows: TGTGCCAGCAGTTACGGGGACAGAGGAAGCACAGATACGCAGTATTTT.

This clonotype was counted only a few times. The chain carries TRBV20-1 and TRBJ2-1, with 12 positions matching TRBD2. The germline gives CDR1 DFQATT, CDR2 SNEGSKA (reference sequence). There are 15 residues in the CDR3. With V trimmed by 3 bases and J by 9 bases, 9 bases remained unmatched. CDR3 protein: CSASLTSGGNGEQFF. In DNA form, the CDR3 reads TGCAGTGCTAGCCTAACTAGCGGGGGGAATGGTGAGCAGTTCTTC.

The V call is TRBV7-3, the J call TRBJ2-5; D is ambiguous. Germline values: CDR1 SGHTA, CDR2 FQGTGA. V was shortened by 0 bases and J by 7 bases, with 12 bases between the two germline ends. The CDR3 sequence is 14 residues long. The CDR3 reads CASSLTASRGTQYF. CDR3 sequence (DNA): TGTGCCAGCAGCTTAACGGCCTCGCGCGGGACCCAGTACTTC.

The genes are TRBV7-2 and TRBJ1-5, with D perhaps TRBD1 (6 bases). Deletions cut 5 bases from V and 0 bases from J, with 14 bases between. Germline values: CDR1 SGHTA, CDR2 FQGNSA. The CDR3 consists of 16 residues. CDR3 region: CASSPQGWGSNQPQHF. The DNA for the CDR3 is TGTGCCAGCAGCCCACAGGGTTGGGGTAGCAATCAGCCCCAGCATTTT. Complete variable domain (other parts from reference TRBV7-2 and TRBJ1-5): GAGVSQSPSNKVTEKGKDVELRCDPISGHTALYWYRQSLGQGLEFLIYFQGNSAPDKSGLPSDRFSAERTGGSVSTLTIQRTQQEDSAVYLCASSPQGWGSNQPQHFGDGTRLSIL.

CDR3 in DNA: TGCGCCAGCAGCACAAAAGAGACAGATACGCAGTATTTT. This gives the protein CASSTKETDTQYF. J is TRBJ2-3 and V is TRBV5-1, with D uncertain. CDR3 length: 13 residues. V lost 4 bases and J lost 3, with 9 bases in between. Germline V gene lookup returns CDR1 SGHRS and CDR2 YFSETQ.

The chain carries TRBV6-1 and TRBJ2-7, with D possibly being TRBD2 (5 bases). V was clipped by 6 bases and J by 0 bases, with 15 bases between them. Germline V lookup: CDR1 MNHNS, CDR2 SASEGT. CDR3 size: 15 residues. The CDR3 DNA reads TGTGCCAGCAGGCACCTCGGGGTCTCCTCCTACGAGCAGTACTTC. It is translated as CASRHLGVSSYEQYF.

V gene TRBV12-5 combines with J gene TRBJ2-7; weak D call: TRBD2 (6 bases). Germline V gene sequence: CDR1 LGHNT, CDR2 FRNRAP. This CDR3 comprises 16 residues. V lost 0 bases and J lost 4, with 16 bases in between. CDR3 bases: TGTGCTAGTGGTTTGGTAGGGTTGGAGGGCGGGTACGAGCAGTACTTC. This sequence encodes CASGLVGLEGGYEQYF.